This record looks at one T cell receptor (beta chain) sequence and its context. What it binds is not known. Reverse transcription of about 0.45 to 1 ug RNA used random hexamers. A multiplex approach, immunoSEQ multiplex PCR, amplified TCR beta CDR3 across 54 Vbeta and 13 Jbeta. TCRdb processed the immunoSEQ multiplex PCR reads anew with MiXCR; each CDR3 protein has one entry. The repertoire consists of approximately 180,000 distinct CDR3 sequences, with nearly 97% occurring once and the leading ten covering under 0.095%. This sample stems from a study of CD8 T cells in Susac syndrome. Study results and limitations: As the study acknowledged, the number of individuals who were part of its TCR sequencing and HLA analysis was relatively small.

V lost 0 bases to trimming and J lost 5 bases, with 13 bases between them. The CDR3 loop spans 15 amino acids. The germline V gene has CDR1 LGHDT and CDR2 YNNKEL (reference sequence). Sequencing of TCR beta drew on CD8+ and CD4+ T cells from blood. Each multiple sclerosis control was a treatment-naive patient with relapsing-remitting disease that was either stable or active. The chain couples TRBV3-1 to TRBJ2-5; weak D call: TRBD1 (6 bases). The sequence was collected from a human donor with multiple sclerosis. Sequencing was carried out using CD4+ T cells from PBMCs. DNA for the CDR3: TGTGCCAGCAGCCAAGAAATACAGGGCCCGGAGACCCAGTACTTC. Residues: CASSQEIQGPETQYF.